Sequencing of this T cell receptor beta chain was carried out in a study of T cells in narcolepsy. Study background: Patients with NT1 or NT2 and healthy control donors were enrolled.

Study results and caveats: HCRT-specific and TRIB2-specific autoreactive clonotypes appeared among same-patient CSF and blood CD4+ clonotypes.

Sequenced by immunoSEQ multiplex PCR; TCRdb stores in-frame clones only, minus some. The repertoire holds 25,000 or so clones, with around 78% as singletons. This clone was found a few times. Its antigen remains unidentified. Per the germline V gene, CDR1 is SQVTM and CDR2 is ANQGSEA. The CDR3 consists of 10 residues. V was cut by 3 bases and J by 9 bases, with 6 bases left in between. The TCR comes from a human donor with narcolepsy. What was sequenced was CD45RA- memory CD4+ T cells from PBMCs. This chain connects TRBV29-1 to TRBJ2-1; the D gene is possibly TRBD2 (6 bases). The CDR3 sequence: CSVDGSEQFF. The CDR3 coding sequence is TGCAGCGTTGACGGGAGTGAGCAGTTCTTC.